This T cell receptor (beta chain) was recorded in a study of T cells in Graves' hyperthyroidism and ophthalmopathy (dated by TCRdb to about 2019). With respect to the entire study: Peripheral blood was sampled at the time of initial diagnosis, prior to any treatment. A discovery cohort of around 100 patients, 43 with Graves' ophthalmopathy and more than 55 with stable Graves' hyperthyroidism, was used to find distinguishing TCR V-J signatures. The paper reports TCR Vbeta CDR3 sequencing of 135 peripheral blood samples: approximately 41 ophthalmopathy, under 80 hyperthyroidism and 17 progressor patients. The study also compared thyroid tissue and blood T-cell repertoires from several Graves' hyperthyroidism patients. The 75 to 100 discovery patients were divided at random into training and test sets in a 7:3 ratio. After sampling, hyperthyroidism patients received methimazole starting at 30 mg daily, and ophthalmopathy patients received high-dose intravenous methylprednisolone. An independent validation cohort of some 18 hyperthyroidism patients and about 16 patients who later progressed to ophthalmopathy tested prospective prediction of ophthalmopathy.

Broad study findings and their caveats: No statistical method was used to set the sample size in advance, and investigators knew the group allocation. Most expanded thyroid clonotypes (frequency above 0.001) were also detected in blood, suggesting blood repertoires may reflect thyroid immune responses. In validation, the model predicted progression to ophthalmopathy a median of 6.5 months before onset, with roughly 71% sensitivity and about 75% specificity. Ophthalmopathy was separated from stable hyperthyroidism by a 13 V-J signature model, with just over 85% sensitivity and roughly 81% specificity obtained in cross-validation and 80%/75% obtained in testing.

Stable Graves' hyperthyroidism was defined as no progression to ophthalmopathy during 18 months of follow-up. The hyperthyroidism patients were between 18 and 65 years old and newly diagnosed, with a disease duration of less than 2 months. Exclusion was applied to patients with uncontrolled infections, other autoimmune diseases, pregnancy or lactation. Diagnoses were based on clinical symptoms, serum thyroxine and TRAb, thyroid ultrasound and orbital computed tomography. Ficoll-Paque density gradient centrifugation was used to isolate PBMCs from about 9.4 ml of fresh peripheral blood. Total RNA was extracted with Trizol reagent, and quality was checked on an Agilent 2100 Bioanalyzer. About this clonotype: The specificity of this receptor is unknown. Qualities for individual bases were not recorded, and no much larger clone is one base off.

TCR beta CDR3 regions were amplified from RNA transcripts. The first round of RT-PCR for the TCR CDR3 was performed with the HTBI primer set and the Qiagen OneStep RT-PCR kit. Libraries were constructed in a second round of multiplex PCR, after which size selection and purification were carried out. Libraries were sequenced paired-end with 100 bp reads on an Illumina HiSeq2000. In the paper's pipeline: Raw data were processed with SOAPnuke, discarding reads with adapters, uncalled bases, mean Phred below 15, or no exact constant-primer or identifier match. COPE v1.2.5 was used to merge high-quality paired reads, and clonotypes were defined as unique nucleotide sequences. Clonotypes were aligned to IMGT TRBV, TRBD and TRBJ reference segments using MiTCR v1.1. Only V-J combinations with frequency above 0.0001, covering roughly 99% of repertoires, were analysed. A TCS score was defined as the ratio of F50 (clonal expansion) to E x V (chaos), with BLOSUM62-based TCRdist applied between CDR3 peptides within each V-J. Welch's t-statistics and random forest reduced around 550 V-J features to fewer than 15, which were used in a naive Bayes classifier (R e1071). TCRdb passed the public sequencing reads through fastp at Q25 and MiXCR, retaining productive beta sequences. Rows with a matching CDR3 protein are joined into one entry that keeps the most common DNA and genes. Here the V and J calls rest on TCRdb's processing, not on the authors' analysis. A total of 360,000 or so distinct CDR3 sequences appear in this sample, 15% to 20% of them only once. About 4% of the sample rests with the top ten.

From the cysteine up to the phenylalanine, the CDR3 has a length of 16 residues. Kept here is only the CDR3 DNA, which spans 48 bases and is read in frame from base 1. V loses 4 bases at its end and J loses 0 bases; junction bases beyond the gene matches: 3. From a lookup of the germline V gene, CDR1 and CDR2 are MNHEY and SVGAGI. The sequence joins TRBV6-5 to TRBJ2-7; 13 middle bases align to TRBD2. The receptor's source is a woman aged 18-35 years with Graves' hyperthyroidism. Sequencing used blood. The CDR3 amino acid sequence is: CASSSGTSGNSYEQYF. The bases read TGTGCCAGCAGTTCCGGGACTAGCGGGAACTCCTACGAGCAGTACTTC.